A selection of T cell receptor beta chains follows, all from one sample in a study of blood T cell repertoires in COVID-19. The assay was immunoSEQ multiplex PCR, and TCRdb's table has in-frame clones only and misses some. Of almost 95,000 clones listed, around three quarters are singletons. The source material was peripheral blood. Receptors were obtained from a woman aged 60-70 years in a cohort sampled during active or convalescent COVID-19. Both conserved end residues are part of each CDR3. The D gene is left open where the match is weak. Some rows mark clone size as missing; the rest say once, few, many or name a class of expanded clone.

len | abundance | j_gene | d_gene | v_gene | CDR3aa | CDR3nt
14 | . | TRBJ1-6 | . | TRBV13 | CASSRRDHNSPLHF | TGTGCCAGCAGCCGCCGGGATCATAATTCACCCCTCCACTTT
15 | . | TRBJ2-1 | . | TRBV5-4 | CASSFGVSSYNEQFF | TGTGCCAGCAGCTTCGGGGTTAGCTCCTACAATGAGCAGTTCTTC
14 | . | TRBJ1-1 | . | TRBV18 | CASSPGGQNTEAFF | TGTGCCAGCTCACCGGGAGGGCAGAACACTGAAGCTTTCTTT
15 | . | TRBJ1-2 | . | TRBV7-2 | CASSPYLQGPYGYTF | TGTGCCAGCAGCCCCTACCTACAGGGCCCCTATGGCTACACCTTC
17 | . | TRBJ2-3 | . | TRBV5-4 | CASSLGLAGASTDTQYF | TGTGCCAGCAGCTTGGGATTGGCGGGGGCTAGCACAGATACGCAGTATTTT
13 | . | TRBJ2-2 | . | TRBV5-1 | CASSPDTAGELFF | TGCGCCAGCTCCCCCGACACGGCCGGGGAGCTGTTTTTT
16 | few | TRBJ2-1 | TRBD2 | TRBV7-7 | CASSSGRGSSYNEQFF | TGTGCTAGCAGCTCAGGGAGGGGTAGCTCCTACAATGAGCAGTTCTTC
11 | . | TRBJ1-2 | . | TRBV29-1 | CSVPTVVCYTF | TGCAGCGTTCCCACAGTGGTGTGCTACACCTTC
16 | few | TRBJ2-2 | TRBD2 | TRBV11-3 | CASSGREEAFTGELFF | TGTGCCAGCAGCGGACGGGAGGAGGCCTTCACCGGGGAGCTGTTTTTT
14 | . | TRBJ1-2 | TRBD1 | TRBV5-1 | CASSLGQGSEGYTF | TGCGCCAGCAGCTTGGGACAGGGCTCAGAGGGCTACACCTTC
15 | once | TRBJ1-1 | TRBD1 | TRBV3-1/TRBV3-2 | CASSHPGQGAGEAFF | TGTGCCAGCAGCCACCCAGGACAGGGGGCGGGTGAAGCTTTCTTT
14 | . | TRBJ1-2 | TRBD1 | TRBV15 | CATSRDRTGDGYTF | TGTGCCACCAGCAGAGATCGGACAGGGGATGGCTACACCTTC
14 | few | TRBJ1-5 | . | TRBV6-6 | CASSRGGVDQPQHF | TGTGCCAGCAGTCGGGGAGGAGTCGATCAGCCCCAGCATTTT
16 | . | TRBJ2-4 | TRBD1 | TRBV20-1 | CSASQPQGAAKNIQYF | TGCAGTGCTAGTCAGCCACAGGGGGCAGCCAAAAACATTCAGTACTTC
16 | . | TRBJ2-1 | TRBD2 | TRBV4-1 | CASSQEPSGAYNEQFF | TGCGCCAGCAGCCAAGAACCTAGCGGGGCCTACAATGAGCAGTTCTTC
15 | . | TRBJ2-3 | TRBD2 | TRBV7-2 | CAILQTSGALDTQYF | TGTGCCATCCTACAGACTAGCGGTGCATTAGATACGCAGTATTTT
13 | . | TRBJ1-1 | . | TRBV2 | CASSEAGGSVAFF | TGTGCCAGCAGTGAAGCCGGGGGGTCCGTGGCTTTCTTT
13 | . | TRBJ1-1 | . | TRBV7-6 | CASSFSSRTEAFF | TGTGCCAGCAGCTTTTCCTCGCGCACTGAAGCTTTCTTT
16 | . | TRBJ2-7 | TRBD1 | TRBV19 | CASSFKPGTATYEQYF | TGTGCCAGTAGTTTTAAACCCGGGACAGCTACCTACGAGCAGTACTTC
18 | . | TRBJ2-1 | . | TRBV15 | CATSRVVVERLIYNEQFF | TGTGCCACCAGCAGAGTGGTCGTCGAGCGACTTATCTACAATGAGCAGTTCTTC
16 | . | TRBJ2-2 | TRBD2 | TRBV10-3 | CAISEAAGENTGELFF | TGTGCCATCAGTGAAGCTGCGGGGGAGAACACCGGGGAGCTGTTTTTT
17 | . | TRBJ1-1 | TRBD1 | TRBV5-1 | CASSPTGQGRERTEAFF | TGCGCCAGCAGCCCGACCGGACAGGGGCGAGAGCGCACTGAAGCTTTCTTT
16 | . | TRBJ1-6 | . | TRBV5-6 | CASSLAQGTYNSPLHF | TGTGCCAGCAGCTTGGCACAGGGCACCTATAATTCACCCCTCCACTTT
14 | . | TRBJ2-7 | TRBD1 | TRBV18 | CASSPGQGTYEQYF | TGTGCCAGCTCACCAGGACAGGGGACCTACGAGCAGTACTTC
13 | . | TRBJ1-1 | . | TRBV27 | CASSSLQGTEAFF | TGTGCCAGCAGCTCCCTACAGGGCACTGAAGCTTTCTTT
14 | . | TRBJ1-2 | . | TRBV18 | CASSPLLNNYGYTF | TGTGCCAGCTCACCCCTGTTAAATAACTATGGCTACACCTTC
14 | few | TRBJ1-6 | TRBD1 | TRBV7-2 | CASNYGQGESPLHF | TGTGCCAGCAACTACGGACAGGGGGAATCACCCCTCCACTTT
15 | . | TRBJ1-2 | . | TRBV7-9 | CASSVAGGAPGGYTF | TGTGCCAGCAGCGTGGCTGGGGGCGCGCCGGGGGGCTACACCTTC
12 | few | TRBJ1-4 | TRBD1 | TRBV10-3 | CATGATNEKLFF | TGTGCTACAGGGGCAACTAATGAAAAACTGTTTTTT
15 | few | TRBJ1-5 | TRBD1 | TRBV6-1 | CASSDRGTGLQPQHF | TGTGCCAGCAGTGACCGCGGGACAGGGCTCCAGCCCCAGCATTTT
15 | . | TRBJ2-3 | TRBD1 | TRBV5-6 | CASSQGQGASDTQYF | TGTGCCAGCAGCCAGGGACAGGGGGCATCAGATACGCAGTATTTT
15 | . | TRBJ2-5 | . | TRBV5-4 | CASSQAKDRRETQYF | TGTGCCAGCAGTCAGGCGAAAGACAGACGGGAGACCCAGTACTTC
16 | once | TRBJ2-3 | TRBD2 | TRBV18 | CASSPPLAGLTDTQYF | TGTGCCAGCTCACCACCGCTAGCGGGGCTCACAGATACGCAGTATTTT
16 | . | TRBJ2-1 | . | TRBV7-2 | CASSLIGTPSYNEQFF | TGTGCCAGCAGCTTAATCGGGACACCCTCCTACAATGAGCAGTTCTTC
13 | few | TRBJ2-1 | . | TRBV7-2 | CASSLTPIHEQFF | TGTGCCAGCAGCCTGACTCCGATCCATGAGCAGTTCTTC
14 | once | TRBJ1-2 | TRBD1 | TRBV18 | CASSLSGGVNGYTF | TGTGCCAGCTCACTCTCAGGGGGCGTTAATGGCTACACCTTC
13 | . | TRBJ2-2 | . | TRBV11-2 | CASSPFNTGELFF | TGTGCCAGCAGCCCCTTTAACACCGGGGAGCTGTTTTTT
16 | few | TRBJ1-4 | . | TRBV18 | CASSPRAPRANEKLFF | TGTGCCAGCTCACCGAGGGCCCCGAGGGCAAATGAAAAACTGTTTTTT
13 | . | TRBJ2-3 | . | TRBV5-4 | CASSFLSTDTQYF | TGTGCCAGCAGCTTCCTAAGCACAGATACGCAGTATTTT
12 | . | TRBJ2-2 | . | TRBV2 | CASATFTGELFF | TGTGCCAGCGCAACATTCACCGGGGAGCTGTTTTTT
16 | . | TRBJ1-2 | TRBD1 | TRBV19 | CASSIAGQGVGYGYTF | TGTGCCAGTAGTATAGCTGGACAGGGGGTGGGTTATGGCTACACCTTC
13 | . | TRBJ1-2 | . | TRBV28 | CASSLRGGLGYTF | TGTGCCAGCAGTTTAAGGGGGGGGCTTGGCTACACCTTC
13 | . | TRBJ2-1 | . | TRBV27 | CASSLVEDKGQFF | TGTGCCAGCAGTTTAGTAGAGGACAAGGGGCAGTTCTTC
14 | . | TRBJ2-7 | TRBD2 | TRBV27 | CASSLGGTSYEQYF | TGTGCCAGCAGTCTGGGGGGGACCTCCTACGAGCAGTACTTC
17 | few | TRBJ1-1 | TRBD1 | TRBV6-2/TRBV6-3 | CASSYAGGRIRNTEAFF | TGTGCCAGCAGTTACGCAGGGGGGCGCATTAGAAATACTGAAGCTTTCTTT
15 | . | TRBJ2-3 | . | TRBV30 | CAWSESGDGTDTQYF | TGTGCCTGGAGTGAATCAGGGGATGGCACAGATACGCAGTATTTT
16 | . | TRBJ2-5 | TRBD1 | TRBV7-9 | CASTHTGAPGQETQYF | TGTGCCAGCACCCACACAGGGGCCCCGGGTCAAGAGACCCAGTACTTC
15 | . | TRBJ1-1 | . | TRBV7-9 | CASSSGGGANTEAFF | TGTGCCAGCAGTTCCGGAGGAGGGGCGAACACTGAAGCTTTCTTT